The clone carrying this T cell receptor beta chain has just one count. TCRdb's copy holds only in-frame clones and misses some; the assay was immunoSEQ multiplex PCR. Counted here are 90,000 or so clones, approximately 95% occurring once; the ten biggest clones make up roughly 0.35%. The germline gives CDR1 MNHEY, CDR2 SVGAGI. V was clipped by 0 bases and J by 7 bases, with 7 bases between them. The length of the CDR3 is 13 residues. This sample was included in a study of technical replicates of blood from a handful of donors. Material for sequencing was T cells isolated from PBMCs. The TCR sequence derives from a human donor in good health. The chain joins TRBV6-5 to TRBJ2-1; maybe TRBD2 (5 bases). Written as DNA, the CDR3 is TGTGCCAGCAGTTACTCGAGAGGGAATGAGCAGTTCTTC. This encodes CASSYSRGNEQFF.